Presented here are 11 T cell receptor beta chains from one specimen sequenced in a study of identical twins. One entry per CDR3 protein, called by TCRdb with MiXCR from the 5' RACE reads. This sample has 450,000 to 650,000 distinct CDR3 sequences, with about 15% found just once. This same sample was also taken into another study, of yellow fever vaccine responses in identical twins.

The sample consisted of CD4+ T cells sorted from blood. The receptors were gathered from a woman younger than 30 in good health.

The chain recombines TRBV6-5 with TRBJ2-3, with D hard to call. Germline V gene sequence: CDR1 MNHEY, CDR2 SVGAGI. This CDR3 has 15 residues. V gave up 0 bases and J gave up 2 bases, with 9 bases separating them. As DNA, the CDR3 is TGTGCCAGCAGTTACTCGATCGCTTTCACAGATACGCAGTATTTT. Its translation is CASSYSIAFTDTQYF.

The rearrangement links TRBV20-1 to TRBJ2-3; D is unclear. The ends were cut back, 7 bases at V and 0 bases at J, with 11 bases in the middle. CDR3 length: 13 residues. Germline V lookup: CDR1 DFQATT, CDR2 SNEGSKA (reference sequence). The CDR3 DNA is TGCAGTGGCGGCGAGACTAGCACAGATACGCAGTATTTT. It yields the protein CSGGETSTDTQYF.

The chain employs TRBV20-1 and TRBJ2-7; no clear D gene. V was pared by 0 bases and J by 2 bases, with 5 bases between. This CDR3 is built from 12 residues. Germline lookup yields CDR1 DFQATT and CDR2 SNEGSKA (reference sequence). The CDR3 DNA follows: TGCAGTGCTAGAGATCGGCCCTACGAGCAGTACGTC. Its translation: CSARDRPYEQYV.

The rearrangement links TRBV7-6 to TRBJ2-5, with TRBD2 as a possible D gene (7 bases). Germline assignment: CDR1 SGHVS and CDR2 FNYEAQ. Trimming left V 2 bases short and J 5 bases short, with 24 bases between. The CDR3 covers 18 residues. CDR3 sequence reads: CASSLIAFPQGGSETQYF. In nucleotides, the CDR3 is TGTGCCAGCAGCTTAATAGCATTCCCACAGGGAGGGTCGGAGACCCAGTACTTC.

This clonotype was found many times. The chain is built from TRBV12-3 or TRBV12-4 and TRBJ1-1; D possibly corresponds to TRBD1 (6 bases). The CDR3 sequence is 12 residues long. Trimming took off 3 bases at V and 11 bases at J, with 13 bases between the two ends. Here the CDR3 reads CASSFNRVEAFF. The CDR3, as DNA: TGTGCCAGCAGTTTCAACAGGGTAGAGGCTTTCTTT.

This clonotype occurred a few times. The J gene is TRBJ2-3, the V gene TRBV6-5, with D unresolved. The germline CDR1 and CDR2 sequences are MNHEY and SVGAGI. Trimming removed 0 bases from V and 0 bases from J, with 19 bases in between. The CDR3 is 19 amino acids. Here the CDR3 reads CASSYSLGLAQTSTDTQYF. In nucleotides, the CDR3 is TGTGCCAGCAGTTACTCGTTAGGGTTGGCCCAGACTAGCACAGATACGCAGTATTTT.

The rearrangement uses TRBV20-1 and TRBJ2-3; D remains unclear. In germline, CDR1 is DFQATT, CDR2 SNEGSKA (reference sequence). The CDR3 is made up of 11 amino acids. Trimming stripped 5 bases from V and 2 bases from J, with 5 bases between. For the CDR3, the DNA is TGCAGTGCTGAGACCACAGATACGCAGTATTTT. As protein: CSAETTDTQYF.

The gene calls are TRBV6-2 or TRBV6-3 and TRBJ2-1; TRBD1 matches 7 bases. Germline assignment: CDR1 MNHEY and CDR2 SVGEGT. J lost 7 bases, V lost 6 bases, and 9 bases had no gene match. This CDR3 comprises 14 residues. Here the CDR3 reads CASRVGQSPNEQFF. Written as DNA, the CDR3 is TGTGCCAGCAGGGTGGGACAGTCTCCTAATGAGCAGTTCTTC.

In DNA form, the CDR3 reads TGTGCCAGCAGAAAGGAAGGTTCACAGGGGATCGGGGGCTACACCTTC. It codes for CASRKEGSQGIGGYTF. The chain links TRBV28 to TRBJ1-2; 7 bases fit TRBD1. Losses at the gene ends were 6 bases for V and 8 bases for J; bases not matched to a gene: 18. The CDR3 is 16 amino acids. Per the germline V gene, CDR1 is MDHEN and CDR2 is SYDVKM.

This sequence joins TRBV10-3 and TRBJ1-4, with 9 bases lining up with TRBD1. V lost 6 bases, J lost 7 bases, and 0 bases stayed unmatched. Germline V gene data show CDR1 as ENHRY and CDR2 as SYGVKD. CDR3 size: 12 residues. DNA for the CDR3: TGTGCCATCAGGGACAGGGGTGAAAAACTGTTTTTT. This encodes CAIRDRGEKLFF.

This clonotype was counted only a few times. This chain connects TRBV20-1 to TRBJ2-7, with TRBD2 identical over 8 bases. V trimming: 4 bases; J trimming: 6 bases; junction bases outside the gene matches: 11. The CDR3 runs 14 residues. Germline CDR1 and CDR2: DFQATT and SNEGSKA (reference sequence). The CDR3 loop is CSANPGGPPSEQYV. For the CDR3, the DNA is TGCAGTGCTAATCCGGGGGGGCCTCCTTCCGAGCAGTACGTC.